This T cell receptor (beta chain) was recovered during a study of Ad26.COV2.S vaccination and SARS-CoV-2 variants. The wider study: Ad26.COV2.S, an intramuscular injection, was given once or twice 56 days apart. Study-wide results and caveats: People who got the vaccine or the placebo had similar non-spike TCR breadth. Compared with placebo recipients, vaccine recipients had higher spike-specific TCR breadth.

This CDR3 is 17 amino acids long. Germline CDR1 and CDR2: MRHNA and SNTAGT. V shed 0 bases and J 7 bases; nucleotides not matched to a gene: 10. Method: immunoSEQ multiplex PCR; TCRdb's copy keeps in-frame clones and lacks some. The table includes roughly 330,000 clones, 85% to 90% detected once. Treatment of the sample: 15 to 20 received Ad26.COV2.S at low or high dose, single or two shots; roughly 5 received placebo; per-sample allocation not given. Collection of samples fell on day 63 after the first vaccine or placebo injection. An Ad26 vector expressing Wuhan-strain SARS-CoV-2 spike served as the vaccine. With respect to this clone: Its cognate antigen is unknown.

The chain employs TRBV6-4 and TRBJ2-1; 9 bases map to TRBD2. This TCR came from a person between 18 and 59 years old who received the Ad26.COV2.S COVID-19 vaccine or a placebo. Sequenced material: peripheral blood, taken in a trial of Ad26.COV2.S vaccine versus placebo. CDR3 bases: TGTGCCAGCAGTGACTCGTTTTACCTAGCGGGACTGAATGAGCAGTTCTTC. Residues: CASSDSFYLAGLNEQFF.